One and the same sample provided the 27 T cell receptor beta chains below, sequenced in a study of blood T cells in healthy people across ages (dated by TCRdb to between 2014 and 2016). The protocol used for the library was 5' RACE. The instrument was an Illumina HiSeq 2500. A second PCR of roughly 7 to 12 cycles was performed with a sample-barcoded 5' primer and a J-beta primer mix. The raw public reads went through TCRdb reprocessing: fastp at Q25, MiXCR clone calling, in-frame beta chains kept. For every CDR3 protein sequence, its rows merge into one entry that carries the most common genes and DNA. A total of 630,000 or so distinct CDR3 sequences appear in this sample, 25% to 35% of them only once. Approximately 14% of the sample comes from the top ten. The sequencing input was blood. The source of these receptors is an elderly woman in good health.

The rearrangement uses TRBV20-1 and TRBJ1-6, with D perhaps TRBD1 (5 bases). The CDR3 has 13 residues. Looked up from germline, CDR1 is DFQATT and CDR2 is SNEGSKA (reference sequence). The ends were cut back, 6 bases at V and 5 bases at J, with 11 bases in the middle. CDR3 residues: CSALRQNNSPLHF. CDR3 DNA sequence: TGCAGTGCACTGAGACAGAATAATTCACCCCTCCACTTT.

This clonotype was seen many times. The J gene is TRBJ1-4, the V gene TRBV5-5, with 8 nucleotides matching TRBD1. CDR1 and CDR2 from the germline V gene are SGHKS and YYEKEE (reference sequence). There are 12 residues in the CDR3. The trim removed 4 bases at V and 8 bases at J, leaving 1 base unmatched. The CDR3 DNA is TGTGCCAGCAGCGACAGGGGCGAAAAACTGTTTTTT. It is translated as CASSDRGEKLFF. The complete variable domain, with remaining parts taken from reference TRBV5-5 and TRBJ1-4, reads DAGVTQSPTHLIKTRGQQVTLRCSPISGHKSVSWYQQVLGQGPQFIFQYYEKEERGRGNFPDRFSARQFPNYSSELNVNALLLGDSALYLCASSDRGEKLFFGSGTQLSVL.

This clonotype occurred many times. The chain has TRBV10-3 and TRBJ2-2, with D perhaps being TRBD1 or TRBD2 (5 bases each). This CDR3 has 14 residues. V was trimmed by 2 bases and J by 5 bases, leaving 9 bases between them. CDR1 ENHRY and CDR2 SYGVKD come from the germline V gene. CDR3 in DNA: TGTGCCATCAGTGAGGGGACGGGGACCGGGGAGCTGTTTTTT. It codes for CAISEGTGTGELFF.

The V and J genes are TRBV4-3 and TRBJ1-2; D possibly corresponds to TRBD1 (5 bases). The germline V gene has CDR1 LGHNA and CDR2 YSLEER. Deletions cut 4 bases from V and 4 bases from J, with 13 bases between. This CDR3 has 14 residues. This CDR3 reads CASSPTGQSYGYTF. The CDR3 coding sequence is TGCGCCAGCAGCCCTACGGGGCAGAGCTATGGCTACACCTTC.

The chain employs TRBV20-1 and TRBJ2-1; TRBD2 matches at 9 bases. Germline CDR1 DFQATT, CDR2 SNEGSKA (reference sequence). This CDR3 is built from 19 residues. J lost 13 bases, V lost 0 bases, and 25 bases had no gene match. CDR3 protein: CSARDPKSSGTRYQETQFF. The CDR3 DNA is TGCAGTGCTAGAGATCCCAAGTCTAGCGGGACCAGGTACCAAGAGACCCAGTTCTTC.

There are many counts of this clonotype. The chain links TRBV10-3 to TRBJ1-1; D is perhaps TRBD1 (5 bases). V was cut by 10 bases and J by 8 bases, with 23 bases left in between. Germline-derived CDR1 and CDR2 are ENHRY and SYGVKD. The CDR3 extends over 14 amino acids. The CDR3 loop is CATQIGGDLREAFF. Here the CDR3 DNA reads TGTGCCACCCAAATCGGGGGGGATCTTAGGGAAGCTTTCTTT.

This clonotype was seen at least ten times. V usage is TRBV4-3 and J usage is TRBJ1-1; 9 bases agree with TRBD1. Germline CDR1 and CDR2: LGHNA and YSLEER. This CDR3 has 16 amino acids. V was clipped by 2 bases and J by 7 bases; unmatched bases: 11. CDR3 region: CASSQHRGTGRNEAFF. The CDR3 coding sequence is TGCGCCAGCAGCCAACATCGCGGGACAGGGAGAAATGAAGCTTTCTTT.

A few counts support this clonotype. The chain recombines TRBV20-1 with TRBJ2-1; 15 positions match TRBD2. Germline trimming cut 6 bases from V and 0 bases from J; bases unmatched to any gene: 9. The V gene's germline CDR1 is DFQATT and CDR2 SNEGSKA (reference sequence). The CDR3 extends over 18 amino acids. CDR3 sequence (DNA): TGCAGTGCCTGGACTAGCGGGAGGGCAGGGAGCTCCTACAATGAGCAGTTCTTC. Translation gives CSAWTSGRAGSSYNEQFF.

On this clonotype: Possible read error: a much larger clone is one base away. V usage is TRBV24-1 and J usage is TRBJ2-1; 9 positions match TRBD1. The junction had 3 bases not matched to a gene; V was cut back by 2 bases and J by 8 bases. The CDR3 extends over 14 amino acids. Per the germline V gene, CDR1 is KGHDR and CDR2 is SFDVKD. The DNA for the CDR3 is TGTGCCACCAGTGATTCGGACAGGGGCCATGAGCAGTTCTTC. This codes for CATSDSDRGHEQFF.

This clonotype was seen only a few times. This rearrangement joins TRBV12-3 or TRBV12-4 to TRBJ1-1, with D possibly being TRBD1 (5 bases). V lost 0 bases and J 3 bases, leaving 14 bases between the germline ends. The CDR3 is 16 residues long. CDR3 loop: CASSLAGLLEDTEAFF. In DNA, the CDR3 is TGTGCCAGCAGTTTAGCGGGACTATTAGAAGACACTGAAGCTTTCTTT.

A note on this clonotype: The junction shows a germline mismatch at one end, possibly a read error. The chain carries TRBV12-3 or TRBV12-4 and TRBJ2-3; 7 positions agree with TRBD2. The CDR3 has 14 residues. The CDR3: CATSRGLEADAQYF. CDR3 DNA: TGTGCCACCTCAAGAGGACTAGAGGCAGATGCGCAGTATTTT.

This clonotype occurred a few times. V and J are TRBV5-1 and TRBJ2-7; possibly TRBD2 for D (5 bases). The germline V gene encodes CDR1 SGHRS and CDR2 YFSETQ. Between the trimmed V and J ends, which lost 3 bases and 1 base, there was a span of 11 bases. The CDR3 contains 14 residues. In DNA form, the CDR3 reads TGCGCCAGCAGCTGGGAGCCACAATCCTACGAGCAGTACTTC. It codes for CASSWEPQSYEQYF.

This clonotype was counted ten times or more. This chain connects TRBV10-3 to TRBJ1-2; weak D call: TRBD1 (5 bases). Trimming removed 0 bases from V and 4 bases from J, with 15 bases in between. Germline-derived CDR1 and CDR2 are ENHRY and SYGVKD. The CDR3 has 16 amino acids. Here the CDR3 reads CAISESGKGPLYGYTF. The CDR3 DNA reads as TGTGCCATCAGTGAGTCGGGGAAGGGACCCCTCTATGGCTACACCTTC.

The table lists this clonotype with many counts. V usage is TRBV6-5 and J usage is TRBJ2-3, with D possibly TRBD1 on 6 matching bases. CDR3 length: 15 amino acids. The V end was cut by 0 bases, the J end by 5 bases, with 12 bases between. From germline, CDR1 is MNHEY and CDR2 SVGAGI. The CDR3 region has the DNA TGTGCCAGCAGTTACTCGTGGGGGCAGGGAGATACGCAGTATTTT. This codes for CASSYSWGQGDTQYF.

This clonotype was counted once. Being one base from a much bigger clone, this may be a read error. The V call is TRBV12-3 or TRBV12-4, the J call TRBJ2-1, with no clear D. The J call may be incorrect, as the DNA end agrees better with TRBJ2-7. CDR3 length equals 15 residues. The CDR3 coding sequence is TGTGCCAGCAGTTTTGGAAATCCGAGATACAATGAGCAGTACTTC. Amino acid sequence: CASSFGNPRYNEQYF.

In its sample, this clonotype was seen many times. The chain recombines TRBV20-1 with TRBJ2-5, with D perhaps TRBD1 or TRBD2 (5 bases each). The CDR3 runs to 12 residues. Trimming pared 2 bases from V and 5 bases from J, leaving 9 bases between. Per germline, CDR1 DFQATT and CDR2 SNEGSKA (reference sequence). The CDR3: CSARRGDETQYF. The CDR3 coding sequence is TGCAGTGCTAGACGAGGGGACGAGACCCAGTACTTC.

Turning to this clonotype: This may stem from a read error, because a much larger clone lies one nucleotide away. The rearrangement uses TRBV7-3 and TRBJ2-5; a possible D gene is TRBD2 (6 bases). Germline loops: CDR1 SGHTA, CDR2 FQGTGA. The CDR3 consists of 13 residues. V lost 4 bases to trimming and J lost 11 bases, with 17 bases between them. CDR3 DNA: TGTGCCAGCAGCTATGCTTGGGGGGATGAGCAGTACTTC. It is translated as CASSYAWGDEQYF.

This chain joins TRBV7-9 and TRBJ1-1; 8 nucleotides line up with TRBD1. The length of the CDR3 is 13 residues. The V segment lost 7 bases and the J segment 3 bases; nucleotides outside the gene matches: 4. Germline V gene data show CDR1 as SEHNR and CDR2 as FQNEAQ (reference sequence). CDR3 protein: CASNLTGDTEAFF. Here the CDR3 DNA reads TGTGCCAGCAACTTGACAGGGGACACTGAAGCTTTCTTT. Drawing the rest from reference TRBV7-9 and TRBJ1-1, the complete variable domain is DTGVSQNPRHKITKRGQNVTFRCDPISEHNRLYWYRQTLGQGPEFLTYFQNEAQLEKSRLLSDRFSAERPKGSFSTLEIQRTEQGDSAMYLCASNLTGDTEAFFGQGTRLTVV.

This clonotype has a handful of counts. A much larger clone lies a single base off, so this may be a read error. The chain is built from TRBV20-1 and TRBJ2-7; D uncertain. The CDR3 consists of 11 residues. Germline CDR1 and CDR2: DFQATT and SNEGSKA (reference sequence). In nucleotides, the CDR3 is TGCAGGGCTAGGACCCTGTACGAGCAGTACTTC. This encodes CRARTLYEQYF.

V gene TRBV7-9 combines with J gene TRBJ2-7, with D perhaps matching TRBD1 (6 bases). CDR1 is SEHNR, CDR2 FQNEAQ, per germline (reference sequence). The CDR3 consists of 14 residues. Trimming stripped 2 bases from V and 6 bases from J, with 14 bases between. This CDR3 is CASSLSAGEFEQYF. The CDR3, as DNA: TGTGCCAGCAGCTTAAGCGCAGGGGAGTTCGAGCAGTACTTC.

This clonotype has ten or more counts. The rearrangement uses TRBV6-1 and TRBJ2-7; D unresolved. There are 12 residues in the CDR3. Germline V lookup: CDR1 MNHNS, CDR2 SASEGT. Trimming left V 2 bases short and J 7 bases short, with 9 bases between. The CDR3 protein is CASSEQTREQYF. The DNA for the CDR3 is TGTGCCAGCAGTGAACAGACGCGGGAGCAGTACTTC.

This clonotype was counted between two and nine times. The chain couples TRBV5-1 to TRBJ1-1; D uncertain. Germline values: CDR1 SGHRS, CDR2 YFSETQ. The CDR3 consists of 14 residues. The V end lost 4 bases, the J end lost 0 bases, and 10 bases lay between the germline ends. The CDR3 nucleotides are TGCGCCAGCAGCCTCTCCGTTTTGAACACTGAAGCTTTCTTT. Its translation: CASSLSVLNTEAFF.

The chain recombines TRBV29-1 with TRBJ1-3; D uncertain. Trimming cost V 4 bases and J 0 bases, with 7 bases left between them. This CDR3 comprises 13 residues. CDR1 is SQVTM and CDR2 is ANQGSEA in the germline V gene. CDR3 amino acids: CSVAQNSGNTIYF. In nucleotides, the CDR3 is TGCAGCGTTGCCCAAAACTCTGGAAACACCATATATTTT. The entire variable domain, with the rest obtained from reference TRBV29-1 and TRBJ1-3, is as follows: SAVISQKPSRDICQRGTSLTIQCQVDSQVTMMFWYRQQPGQSLTLIATANQGSEATYESGFVIDKFPISRPNLTFSTLTVSNMSPEDSSIYLCSVAQNSGNTIYFGEGSWLTVV.

The sample holds a few counts of this clonotype. The chain carries TRBV6-1 and TRBJ2-2, with D possibly matching TRBD2 (6 bases). Trimming cost V 7 bases and J 4 bases, with 10 bases left between them. In germline, CDR1 is MNHNS, CDR2 SASEGT. The CDR3 length is 13 residues. CDR3 bases: TGTGCCAGCAAGATCGGGGGCACCGGGGAGCTGTTTTTT. It specifies CASKIGGTGELFF.

This clonotype appeared many times. J is TRBJ1-2 and V is TRBV2; D is undetermined. CDR1 and CDR2 from the germline V gene are SNHLY and FYNNEI. This CDR3 contains 13 residues. V dropped 0 bases and J dropped 8 bases, with 10 bases sitting between them. The CDR3 DNA follows: TGTGCCAGCAGTGAAGCCGGTTGGCGGGGCTACACCTTC. Residues: CASSEAGWRGYTF.

This chain joins TRBV29-1 and TRBJ1-5, with a tentative D call TRBD1 (5 bases). The V and J ends lost 6 bases and 3 bases respectively, with 12 bases between them. The germline V gene encodes CDR1 SQVTM and CDR2 ANQGSEA. The length of the CDR3 is 13 residues. CDR3: CSVGTGANQPQHF. The DNA of the CDR3 is TGCAGCGTGGGCACTGGGGCCAATCAGCCCCAGCATTTT.

This clonotype occurred many times. The chain joins TRBV19 to TRBJ2-7, with 9 bases lining up with TRBD1. J gave up 7 bases and V 3 bases, and 4 bases lay outside the gene matches. From germline, CDR1 is LNHDA and CDR2 SQIVND (reference sequence). The CDR3 length is 13 residues. CDR3 loop: CASSMGTGREQYF. Here the CDR3 DNA reads TGTGCCAGTAGTATGGGGACAGGGCGAGAGCAGTACTTC.